The sample holds a few counts of the clone carrying this TCR beta chain. Its specificity is unknown. The data stem from a study of T-cell memory formation after mild COVID-19. Study-level points and caveats: Memory cells collected pre-infection included some clones that later responded, suggesting cross-reactive memory joined. CD4/CD8 balance held among clones contracting day 15 to 85, and later expanders leaned CD4+.

CDR3 size: 16 residues. Trimming at V came to 7 bases and at J to 5 bases, leaving 16 bases not matched to a gene. TCRdb reprocessed the 5' RACE reads via MiXCR and lists one record per CDR3 protein. The sample holds about 130,000 distinct CDR3 sequences, about 6% seen once. The rearrangement joins TRBV12-3 or TRBV12-4 to TRBJ1-2, with 7 positions matching TRBD1. This sequence originates from an adult woman who had mild COVID-19 (a few samples of this study predate the infection). Cell type and time point are not known. The sample consisted of PBMCs or a T cell subset sorted from them (not recorded which). The CDR3 coding sequence is TGTGCCAGCACCCCGGGACAGCTCACTAGTACATATGGCTACACCTTC. Its protein product is CASTPGQLTSTYGYTF.